The clone carrying this TCR beta chain was found a few times. This sample is part of a study of blood T cell repertoires in COVID-19. This CDR3 has 16 amino acids. CDR1 and CDR2 from the germline V gene are MDHEN and SYDVKM. The V gene lost 2 bases and the J gene lost 6 bases, with 17 bases spanning the gap. Assay: immunoSEQ multiplex PCR; the TCRdb copy retains only in-frame clones and omits some. The sample shows roughly 190,000 clones, under 85% of them seen only once. V is TRBV28 and J is TRBJ1-5; D may be TRBD1 (6 bases). The specimen was peripheral blood. The sequence was obtained from a woman in her thirties or forties with acute or convalescent COVID-19. Here the CDR3 reads CASSLAVGGASQPQHF. In DNA form, the CDR3 reads TGTGCCAGCAGTTTAGCGGTAGGGGGGGCAAGTCAGCCCCAGCATTTT.